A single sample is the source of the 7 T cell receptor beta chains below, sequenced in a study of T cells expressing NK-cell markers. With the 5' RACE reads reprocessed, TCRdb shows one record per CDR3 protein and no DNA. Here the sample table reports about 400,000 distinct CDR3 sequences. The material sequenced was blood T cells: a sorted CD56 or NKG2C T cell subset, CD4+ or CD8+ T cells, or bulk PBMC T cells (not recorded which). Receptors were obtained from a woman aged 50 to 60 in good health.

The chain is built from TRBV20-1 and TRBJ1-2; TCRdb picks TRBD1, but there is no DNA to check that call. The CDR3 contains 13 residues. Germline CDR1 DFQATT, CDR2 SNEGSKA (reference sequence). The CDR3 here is CSAPLGPGYGYTF.

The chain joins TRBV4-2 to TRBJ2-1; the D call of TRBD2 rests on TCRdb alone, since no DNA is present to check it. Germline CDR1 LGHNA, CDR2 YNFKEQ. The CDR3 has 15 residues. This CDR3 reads CASSPTSGLAGEQFF.

The CDR3 here is CASRRSGQRRETQYF. This chain connects TRBV6-2 or TRBV6-3 to TRBJ2-5; the D call of TRBD2 rests on TCRdb alone, since no DNA is present to check it. CDR3 size: 15 residues. Germline values: CDR1 MNHEY, CDR2 SVGEGT.

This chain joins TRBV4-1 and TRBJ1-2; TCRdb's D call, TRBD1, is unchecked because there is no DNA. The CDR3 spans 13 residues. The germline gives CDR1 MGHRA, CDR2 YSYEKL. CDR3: CASSQETGYGYTF.

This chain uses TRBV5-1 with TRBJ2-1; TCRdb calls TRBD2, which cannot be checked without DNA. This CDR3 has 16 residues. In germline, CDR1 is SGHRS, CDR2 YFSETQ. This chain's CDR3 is CASSPGTSGDVDEQFF.

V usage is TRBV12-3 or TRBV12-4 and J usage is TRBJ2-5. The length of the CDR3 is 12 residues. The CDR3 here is CASSFVRETQYF.

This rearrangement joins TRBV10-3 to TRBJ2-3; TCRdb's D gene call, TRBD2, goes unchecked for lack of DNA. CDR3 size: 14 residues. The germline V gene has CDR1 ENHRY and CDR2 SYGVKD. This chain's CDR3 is CAIGTSGNTDTQYF.